Presented here are 17 T cell receptor beta chains from one specimen sequenced in a study of blood T cell repertoires in COVID-19. The assay was immunoSEQ multiplex PCR, and TCRdb's table has in-frame clones only and misses some. The sample carries just over 65,000 clones, just under 90% recorded once. Sequencing was performed on peripheral blood. The source of these receptors is a man in his sixties with acute or convalescent COVID-19.

This chain's CDR3 is CASSASGTGSAFF. The CDR3 nucleotides are TGTGCCAGCAGCGCCTCCGGGACAGGGTCGGCTTTCTTT. The chain uses TRBV2 and TRBJ1-1; the match to TRBD1 covers 9 bases. The CDR3 is 13 amino acids. The V and J ends lost 6 bases and 11 bases, in that order; junction bases with no gene match: 10. Germline CDR1 is SNHLY and CDR2 is FYNNEI.

The rearrangement uses TRBV5-1 and TRBJ1-5; D gene unclear. The CDR3 covers 14 residues. Trimming removed 7 bases from V and 4 bases from J, with 15 bases in between. Germline CDR1 is SGHRS and CDR2 is YFSETQ. DNA for the CDR3: TGCGCCAGCGCTCCCTTATCACAAAATCAGCCCCAGCATTTT. The encoded protein is CASAPLSQNQPQHF. The complete variable domain, with remaining parts taken from reference TRBV5-1 and TRBJ1-5, reads KAGVTQTPRYLIKTRGQQVTLSCSPISGHRSVSWYQQTPGQGLQFLFEYFSETQRNKGNFPGRFSGRQFSNSRSEMNVSTLELGDSALYLCASAPLSQNQPQHFGDGTRLSIL.

This clone appeared a few times. J is TRBJ1-3 and V is TRBV11-2; D is uncertain. The V gene's germline CDR1 is SGHAT and CDR2 FQNNGV. The V end lost 3 bases, the J end lost 4 bases, and 7 bases lay between the germline ends. The CDR3 has 13 residues. The CDR3 reads CASSFGGGNTIYF. CDR3 nucleotide sequence: TGTGCCAGCAGCTTTGGAGGGGGAAACACCATATATTTT.

The chain links TRBV4-1 to TRBJ1-3, with D maybe TRBD1 (5 bases). Trimming shortened V by 4 bases and J by 0 bases, and 13 bases separated the two germline ends. This CDR3 is 16 amino acids long. Germline loops: CDR1 MGHRA, CDR2 YSYEKL. The CDR3 DNA sequence: TGCGCCAGCAGCCGTACAGGTTATTCCTCTGGAAACACCATATATTTT. Amino acids: CASSRTGYSSGNTIYF.

This chain's CDR3 is CASRGLAGHNEQFF. CDR3 DNA: TGCGCCAGCAGGGGACTAGCGGGGCACAATGAGCAGTTCTTC. The V call is TRBV5-1, the J call TRBJ2-1, with TRBD2 identical over 13 bases. Germline V gene sequence: CDR1 SGHRS, CDR2 YFSETQ. The ends lost 5 bases at V and 5 bases at J; junction bases unmatched: 1. The CDR3 totals 14 residues. The full variable domain, with the rest looked up from reference TRBV5-1 and TRBJ2-1, is KAGVTQTPRYLIKTRGQQVTLSCSPISGHRSVSWYQQTPGQGLQFLFEYFSETQRNKGNFPGRFSGRQFSNSRSEMNVSTLELGDSALYLCASRGLAGHNEQFFGPGTRLTVL.

The CDR3 bases are TGTGCCAGCAGTTTTTCGGACAGGGTTAATTCACCCCTCCACTTT. Its protein is CASSFSDRVNSPLHF. The rearrangement links TRBV6-5 to TRBJ1-6, with 8 bases matching TRBD1. Germline V gene sequence: CDR1 MNHEY, CDR2 SVGAGI. This CDR3 is built from 15 residues. V dropped 4 bases and J dropped 6; count of bases not matched to a gene: 5.

The chain has TRBV6-1 and TRBJ1-2; 7 bases map to TRBD1. The junction had 13 bases not matched to a gene; V was cut back by 4 bases and J by 5 bases. Germline lookup yields CDR1 MNHNS and CDR2 SASEGT. The CDR3 is made up of 16 amino acids. The CDR3 region has the DNA TGTGCCAGCAGTGGTGTATCAAGACAGGGCCGGTATGGCTACACCTTC. Translating gives CASSGVSRQGRYGYTF.

The rearrangement links TRBV5-1 to TRBJ1-2; 8 positions match TRBD1. Germline assignment: CDR1 SGHRS and CDR2 YFSETQ. The CDR3 loop spans 15 amino acids. J gave up 2 bases and V 4 bases, and 7 bases lay outside the gene matches. Here the CDR3 DNA reads TGCGCCAGCAGCCCGGACGGGACAGGAAACTATGGCTACACCTTC. Its translation is CASSPDGTGNYGYTF.

This clone was detected only a few times. The rearrangement uses TRBV9 and TRBJ2-7, with D hard to call. Trimming removed 0 bases at V and 9 bases at J, with 16 bases between. The CDR3 covers 14 residues. Germline CDR1 is SGDLS and CDR2 is YYNGEE. The CDR3 DNA is TGTGCCAGCAGCGTAGCCGGGTCCACTACGGTGCAGTACTTC. Its translation: CASSVAGSTTVQYF.

The V and J genes are TRBV7-2 and TRBJ2-1; D call uncertain. CDR3 length equals 15 residues. Germline lookup yields CDR1 SGHTA and CDR2 FQGNSA. The V gene lost 1 base and the J gene lost 0 bases, with 7 bases spanning the gap. The CDR3 DNA reads TGTGCCAGCAGCTTAGGCACGAGCTCCTACAATGAGCAGTTCTTC. Translated, it gives CASSLGTSSYNEQFF.

This sequence joins TRBV19 and TRBJ2-1, with D possibly matching TRBD2 (6 bases). V dropped 2 bases and J dropped 5 bases, with 10 bases sitting between them. The length of the CDR3 is 14 residues. Germline V gene lookup returns CDR1 LNHDA and CDR2 SQIVND (reference sequence). The chain's CDR3 is CASSIRLGDNEQFF. CDR3 sequence (DNA): TGTGCCAGTAGTATAAGACTAGGGGACAATGAGCAGTTCTTC.

This clone appeared a single time. This chain connects TRBV29-1 to TRBJ1-3, with TRBD1 matching over 9 bases. Unmatched junction bases numbered 6, after V lost 4 bases and J lost 8 bases. The germline V gene has CDR1 SQVTM and CDR2 ANQGSEA. The CDR3 length is 13 residues. CDR3 DNA sequence: TGCAGCGTTGCCGACAGGGGGATGGACACCATATATTTT. The encoded protein is CSVADRGMDTIYF.

V and J are TRBV30 and TRBJ1-6, with D perhaps TRBD1 (6 bases). This CDR3 region has 15 residues. Deletions cut 1 base from V and 7 bases from J, with 14 bases between. The germline CDR1 and CDR2 sequences are GTSNPN and SVGIG (reference sequence). CDR3 amino acids: CAWSGKQGGNSPLHF. Written as DNA, the CDR3 is TGTGCCTGGAGTGGCAAACAGGGTGGAAATTCACCCCTCCACTTT.

The chain couples TRBV19 to TRBJ2-2; D is uncertain. With 5 bases removed from V and 8 bases from J, the gap between germline ends came to 12 bases. Germline V gene data show CDR1 as LNHDA and CDR2 as SQIVND (reference sequence). This CDR3 contains 13 residues. DNA for the CDR3: TGTGCCAGTAGTCCCCAAGCGATGGGGGAGCTGTTTTTT. This sequence encodes CASSPQAMGELFF.

The V gene is TRBV30, the J gene TRBJ1-5, with 10 bases lining up with TRBD1. Germline V gene lookup returns CDR1 GTSNPN and CDR2 SVGIG (reference sequence). CDR3 length equals 16 residues. Losses at the gene ends were 2 bases for V and 3 bases for J; bases not matched to a gene: 7. This chain's CDR3 is CAWSSGQGYYNQPQHF. As DNA, the CDR3 is TGTGCCTGGAGTTCGGGACAGGGGTATTACAATCAGCCCCAGCATTTT.

V usage is TRBV27 and J usage is TRBJ2-2; 11 bases line up with TRBD1. Germline values: CDR1 MNHEY, CDR2 SMNVEV (reference sequence). This CDR3 spans 15 amino acids. With V trimmed by 6 bases and J by 5 bases, 5 bases remained unmatched. The CDR3: CASSPGTGGTGELFF. The CDR3 DNA is TGTGCCAGCAGCCCTGGGACAGGGGGAACCGGGGAGCTGTTTTTT.

The chain uses TRBV7-8 and TRBJ1-1, with 7 bases aligning to TRBD1. With 5 bases clipped from V and 0 bases from J, the junction kept 9 bases outside the gene matches. This CDR3 has 16 amino acids. CDR1 is SGHVS and CDR2 is FQNEAQ in the germline V gene. CDR3 sequence (DNA): TGTGCCAGCAGCCGTTGGATGACAGGGATGAACACTGAAGCTTTCTTT. Translated: CASSRWMTGMNTEAFF.